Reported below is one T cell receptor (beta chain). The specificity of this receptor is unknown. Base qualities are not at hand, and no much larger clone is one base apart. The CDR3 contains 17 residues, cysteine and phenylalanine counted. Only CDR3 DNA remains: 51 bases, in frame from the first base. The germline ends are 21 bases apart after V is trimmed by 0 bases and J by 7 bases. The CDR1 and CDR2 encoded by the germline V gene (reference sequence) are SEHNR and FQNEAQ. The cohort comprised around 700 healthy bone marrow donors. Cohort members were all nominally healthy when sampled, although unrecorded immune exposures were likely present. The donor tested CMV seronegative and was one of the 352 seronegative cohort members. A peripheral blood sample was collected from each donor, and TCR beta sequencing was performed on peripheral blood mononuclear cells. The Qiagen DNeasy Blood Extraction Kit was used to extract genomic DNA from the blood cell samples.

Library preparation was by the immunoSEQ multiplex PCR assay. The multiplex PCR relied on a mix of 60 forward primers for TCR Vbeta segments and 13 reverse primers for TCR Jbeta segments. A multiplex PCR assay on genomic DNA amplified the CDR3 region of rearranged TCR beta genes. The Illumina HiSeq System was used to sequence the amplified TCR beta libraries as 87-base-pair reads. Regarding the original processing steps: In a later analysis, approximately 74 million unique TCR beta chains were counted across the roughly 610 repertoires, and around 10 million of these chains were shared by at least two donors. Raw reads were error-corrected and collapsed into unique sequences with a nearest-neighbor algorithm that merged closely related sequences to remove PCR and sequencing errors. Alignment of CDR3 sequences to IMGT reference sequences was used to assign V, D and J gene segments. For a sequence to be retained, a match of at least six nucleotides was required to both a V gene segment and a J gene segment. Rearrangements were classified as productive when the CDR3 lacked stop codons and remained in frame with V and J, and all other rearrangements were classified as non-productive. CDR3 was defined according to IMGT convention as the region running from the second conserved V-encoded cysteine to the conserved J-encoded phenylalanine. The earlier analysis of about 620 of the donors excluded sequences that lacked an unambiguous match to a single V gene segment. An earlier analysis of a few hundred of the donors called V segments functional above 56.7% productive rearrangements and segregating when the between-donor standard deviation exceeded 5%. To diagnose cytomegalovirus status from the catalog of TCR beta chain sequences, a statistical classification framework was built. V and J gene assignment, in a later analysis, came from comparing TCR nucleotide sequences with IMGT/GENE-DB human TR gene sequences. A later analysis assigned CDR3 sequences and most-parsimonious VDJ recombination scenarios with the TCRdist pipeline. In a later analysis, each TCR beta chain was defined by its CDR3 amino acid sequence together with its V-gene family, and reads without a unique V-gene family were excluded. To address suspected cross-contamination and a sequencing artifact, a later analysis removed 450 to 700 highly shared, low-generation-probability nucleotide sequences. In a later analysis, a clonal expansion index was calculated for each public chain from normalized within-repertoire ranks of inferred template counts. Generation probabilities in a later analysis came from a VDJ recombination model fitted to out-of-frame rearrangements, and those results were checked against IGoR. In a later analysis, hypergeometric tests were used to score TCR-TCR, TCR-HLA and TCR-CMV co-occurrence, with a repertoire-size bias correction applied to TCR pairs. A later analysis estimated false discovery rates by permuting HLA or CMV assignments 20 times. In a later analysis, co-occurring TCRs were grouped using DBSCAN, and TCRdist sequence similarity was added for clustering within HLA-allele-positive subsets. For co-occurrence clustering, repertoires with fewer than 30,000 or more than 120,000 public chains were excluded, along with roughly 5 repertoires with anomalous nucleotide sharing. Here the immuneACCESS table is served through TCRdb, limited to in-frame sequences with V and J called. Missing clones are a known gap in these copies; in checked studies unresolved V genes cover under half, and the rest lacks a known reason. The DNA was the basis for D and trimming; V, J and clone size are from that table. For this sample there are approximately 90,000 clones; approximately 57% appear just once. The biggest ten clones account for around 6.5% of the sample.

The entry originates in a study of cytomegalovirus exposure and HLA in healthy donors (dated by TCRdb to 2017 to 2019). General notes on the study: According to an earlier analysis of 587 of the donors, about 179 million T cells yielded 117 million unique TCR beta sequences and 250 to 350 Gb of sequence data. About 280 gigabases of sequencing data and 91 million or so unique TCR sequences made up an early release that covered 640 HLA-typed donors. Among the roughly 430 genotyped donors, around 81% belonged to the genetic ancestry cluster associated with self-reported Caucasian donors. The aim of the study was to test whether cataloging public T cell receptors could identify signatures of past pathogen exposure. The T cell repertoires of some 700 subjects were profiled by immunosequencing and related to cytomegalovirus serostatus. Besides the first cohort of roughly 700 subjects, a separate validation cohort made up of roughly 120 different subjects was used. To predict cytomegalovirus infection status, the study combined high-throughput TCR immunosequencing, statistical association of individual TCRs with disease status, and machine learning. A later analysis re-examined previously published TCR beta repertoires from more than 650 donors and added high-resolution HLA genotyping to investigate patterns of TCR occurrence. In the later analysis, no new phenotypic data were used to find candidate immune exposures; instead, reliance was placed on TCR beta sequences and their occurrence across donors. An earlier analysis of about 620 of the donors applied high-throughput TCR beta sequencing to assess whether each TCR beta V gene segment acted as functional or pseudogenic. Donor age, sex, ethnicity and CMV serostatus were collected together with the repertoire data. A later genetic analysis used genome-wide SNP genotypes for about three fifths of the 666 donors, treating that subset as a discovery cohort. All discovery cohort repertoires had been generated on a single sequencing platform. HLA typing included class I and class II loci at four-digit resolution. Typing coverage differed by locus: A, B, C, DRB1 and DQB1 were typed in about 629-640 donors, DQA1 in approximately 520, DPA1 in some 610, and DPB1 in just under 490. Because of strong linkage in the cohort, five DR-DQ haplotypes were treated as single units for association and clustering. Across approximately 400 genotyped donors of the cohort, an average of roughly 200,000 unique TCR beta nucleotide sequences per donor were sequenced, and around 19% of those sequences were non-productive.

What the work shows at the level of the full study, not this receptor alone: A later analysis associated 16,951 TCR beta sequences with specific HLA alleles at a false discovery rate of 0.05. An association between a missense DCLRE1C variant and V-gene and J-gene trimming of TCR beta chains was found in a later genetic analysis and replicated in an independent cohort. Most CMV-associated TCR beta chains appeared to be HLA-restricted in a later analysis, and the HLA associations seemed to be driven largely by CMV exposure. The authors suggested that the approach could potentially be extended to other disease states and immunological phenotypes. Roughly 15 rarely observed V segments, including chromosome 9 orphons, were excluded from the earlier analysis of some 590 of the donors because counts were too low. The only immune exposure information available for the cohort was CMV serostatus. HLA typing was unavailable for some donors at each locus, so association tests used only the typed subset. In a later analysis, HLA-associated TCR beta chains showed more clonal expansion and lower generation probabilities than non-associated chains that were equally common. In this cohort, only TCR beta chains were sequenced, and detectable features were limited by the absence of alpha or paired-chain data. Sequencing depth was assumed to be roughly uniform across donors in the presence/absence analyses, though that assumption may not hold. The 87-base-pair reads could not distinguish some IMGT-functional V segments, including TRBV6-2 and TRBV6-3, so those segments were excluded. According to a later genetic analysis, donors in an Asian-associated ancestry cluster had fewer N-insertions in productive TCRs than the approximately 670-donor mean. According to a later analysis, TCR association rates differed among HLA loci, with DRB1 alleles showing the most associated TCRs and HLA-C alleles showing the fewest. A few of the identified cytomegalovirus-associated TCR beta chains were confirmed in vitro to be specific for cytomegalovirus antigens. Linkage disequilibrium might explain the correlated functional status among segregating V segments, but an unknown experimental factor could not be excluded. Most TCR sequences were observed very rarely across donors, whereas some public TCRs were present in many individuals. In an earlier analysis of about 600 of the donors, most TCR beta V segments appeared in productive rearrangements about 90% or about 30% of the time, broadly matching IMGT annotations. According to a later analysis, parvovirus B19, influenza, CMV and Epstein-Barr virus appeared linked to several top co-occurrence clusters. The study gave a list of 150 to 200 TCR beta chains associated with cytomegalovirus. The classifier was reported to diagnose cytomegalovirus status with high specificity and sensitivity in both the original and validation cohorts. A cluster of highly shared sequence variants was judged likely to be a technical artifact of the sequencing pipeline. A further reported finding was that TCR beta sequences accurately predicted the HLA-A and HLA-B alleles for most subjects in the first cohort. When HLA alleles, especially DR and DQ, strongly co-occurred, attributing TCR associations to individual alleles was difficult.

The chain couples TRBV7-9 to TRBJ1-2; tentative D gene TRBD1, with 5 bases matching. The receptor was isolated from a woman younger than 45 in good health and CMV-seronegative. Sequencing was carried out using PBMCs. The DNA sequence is TGTGCCAGCAGCTTAGCTCTCCGGACGGGGGTCCGGGCTGGCTACACCTTC. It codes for CASSLALRTGVRAGYTF.